This entry lists 3 T cell receptor beta chains sequenced from one sample in a study of CD8 T cells in ankylosing spondylitis. Each CDR3 protein is one row after TCRdb ran MiXCR on the 5' RACE reads. This table has 150,000 to 200,000 distinct CDR3 sequences, approximately 16% appearing once. Source material: blood, either unsorted or a sorted T cell fraction (not recorded which). These receptors came from a male donor with ankylosing spondylitis or in good health (not recorded which).

This clonotype has only a few counts. The chain uses TRBV7-3 and TRBJ1-1, with D uncertain. The CDR3 consists of 13 residues. Germline CDR1 SGHTA, CDR2 FQGTGA. Trimming pared 1 base from V and 1 base from J, leaving 4 bases between. Here the CDR3 reads CASSLMTNTEAFF. CDR3 bases: TGTGCCAGCAGCTTAATGACGAACACTGAAGCTTTCTTT. Looking up the rest from reference TRBV7-3 and TRBJ1-1 gives the full variable domain: GAGVSQTPSNKVTEKGKYVELRCDPISGHTALYWYRQSLGQGPEFLIYFQGTGAADDSGLPNDRFFAVRPEGSVSTLKIQRTERGDSAVYLCASSLMTNTEAFFGQGTRLTVV.

There are many counts of this clonotype. The chain couples TRBV7-3 to TRBJ2-1; 8 bases are shared with TRBD1. The V gene's germline CDR1 is SGHTA and CDR2 FQGTGA. This CDR3 is built from 19 residues. The J segment lost 6 bases and the V segment lost 1 base, leaving 17 bases of the junction unmatched. The CDR3 sequence is CASSLMGTGSTVVPNEQFF. Written as DNA, the CDR3 is TGTGCCAGCAGCTTAATGGGGACAGGCAGTACCGTGGTTCCCAATGAGCAGTTCTTC. The whole variable domain, filled in from reference TRBV7-3 and TRBJ2-1, reads GAGVSQTPSNKVTEKGKYVELRCDPISGHTALYWYRQSLGQGPEFLIYFQGTGAADDSGLPNDRFFAVRPEGSVSTLKIQRTERGDSAVYLCASSLMGTGSTVVPNEQFFGPGTRLTVL.

This clonotype was counted ten times or more. The rearrangement uses TRBV7-3 and TRBJ2-1, with 9 bases fitting TRBD1. This CDR3 spans 15 amino acids. J lost 2 bases, V lost 1 base, and 0 bases had no gene match. CDR1 SGHTA and CDR2 FQGTGA come from the germline V gene. The CDR3 DNA reads TGTGCCAGCAGCTTAAGGACAGGGGCCTACAATGAGCAGTTCTTC. Translation: CASSLRTGAYNEQFF.